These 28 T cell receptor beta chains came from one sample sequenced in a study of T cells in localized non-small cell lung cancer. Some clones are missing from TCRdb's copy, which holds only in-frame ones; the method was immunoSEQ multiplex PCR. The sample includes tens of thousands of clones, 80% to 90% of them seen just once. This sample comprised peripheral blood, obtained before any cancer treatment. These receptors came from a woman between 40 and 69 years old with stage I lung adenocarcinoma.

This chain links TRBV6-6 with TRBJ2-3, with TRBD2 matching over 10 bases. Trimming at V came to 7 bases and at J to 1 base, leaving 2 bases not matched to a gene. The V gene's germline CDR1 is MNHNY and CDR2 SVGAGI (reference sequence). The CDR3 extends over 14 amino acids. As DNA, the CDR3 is TGTGCCAGCACCAGCGGGGGGGGCACAGATACGCAGTATTTT. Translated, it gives CASTSGGGTDTQYF.

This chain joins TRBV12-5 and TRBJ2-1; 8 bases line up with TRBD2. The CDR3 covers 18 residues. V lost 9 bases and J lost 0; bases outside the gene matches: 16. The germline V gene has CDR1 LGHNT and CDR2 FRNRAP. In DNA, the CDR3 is TGTGCTAGAAACCCCCTACGGGGGGGCCCGAGCTCCTACAATGAGCAGTTCTTC. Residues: CARNPLRGGPSSYNEQFF.

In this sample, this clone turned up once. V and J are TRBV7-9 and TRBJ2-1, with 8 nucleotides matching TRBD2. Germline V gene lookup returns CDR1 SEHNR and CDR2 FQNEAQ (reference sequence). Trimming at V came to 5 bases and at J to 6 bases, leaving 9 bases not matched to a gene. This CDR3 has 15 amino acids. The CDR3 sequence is CASSPPLRGGNEQFF. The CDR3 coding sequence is TGTGCCAGCAGCCCCCCGCTACGGGGGGGCAATGAGCAGTTCTTC. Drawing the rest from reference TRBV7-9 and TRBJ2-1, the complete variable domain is DTGVSQNPRHKITKRGQNVTFRCDPISEHNRLYWYRQTLGQGPEFLTYFQNEAQLEKSRLLSDRFSAERPKGSFSTLEIQRTEQGDSAMYLCASSPPLRGGNEQFFGPGTRLTVL.

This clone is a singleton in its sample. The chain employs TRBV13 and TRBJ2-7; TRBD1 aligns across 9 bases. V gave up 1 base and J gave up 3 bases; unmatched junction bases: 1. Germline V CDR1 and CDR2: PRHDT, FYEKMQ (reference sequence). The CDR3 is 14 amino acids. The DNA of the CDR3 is TGTGCCAGCAGCTTAGCGGGACAGGGCTACGAGCAGTACTTC. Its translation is CASSLAGQGYEQYF. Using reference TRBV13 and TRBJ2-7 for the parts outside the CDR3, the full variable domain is AAGVIQSPRHLIKEKRETATLKCYPIPRHDTVYWYQQGPGQDPQFLISFYEKMQSDKGSIPDRFSAQQFSDYHSELNMSSLELGDSALYFCASSLAGQGYEQYFGPGTRLTVT.

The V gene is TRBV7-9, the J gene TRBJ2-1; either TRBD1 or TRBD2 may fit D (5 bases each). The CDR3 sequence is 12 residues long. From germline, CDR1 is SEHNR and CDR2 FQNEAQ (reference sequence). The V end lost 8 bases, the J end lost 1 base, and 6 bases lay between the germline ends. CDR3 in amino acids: CASGGSYNEQFF. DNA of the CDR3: TGTGCCAGCGGGGGTTCCTACAATGAGCAGTTCTTC. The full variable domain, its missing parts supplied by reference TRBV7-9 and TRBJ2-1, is DTGVSQNPRHKITKRGQNVTFRCDPISEHNRLYWYRQTLGQGPEFLTYFQNEAQLEKSRLLSDRFSAERPKGSFSTLEIQRTEQGDSAMYLCASGGSYNEQFFGPGTRLTVL.

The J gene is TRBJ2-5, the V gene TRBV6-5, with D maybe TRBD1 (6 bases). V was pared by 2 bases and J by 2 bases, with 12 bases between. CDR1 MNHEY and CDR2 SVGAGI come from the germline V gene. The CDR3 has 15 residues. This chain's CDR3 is CASSYAGTQQETQYF. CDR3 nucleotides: TGTGCCAGCAGTTACGCCGGGACACAACAAGAGACCCAGTACTTC.

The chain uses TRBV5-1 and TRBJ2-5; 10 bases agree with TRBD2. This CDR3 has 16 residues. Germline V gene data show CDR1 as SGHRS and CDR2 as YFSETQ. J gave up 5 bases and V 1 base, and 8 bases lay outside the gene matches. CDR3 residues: CASSLPSGGAVETQYF. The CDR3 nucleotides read TGCGCCAGCAGCTTGCCCAGCGGGGGGGCCGTTGAGACCCAGTACTTC.

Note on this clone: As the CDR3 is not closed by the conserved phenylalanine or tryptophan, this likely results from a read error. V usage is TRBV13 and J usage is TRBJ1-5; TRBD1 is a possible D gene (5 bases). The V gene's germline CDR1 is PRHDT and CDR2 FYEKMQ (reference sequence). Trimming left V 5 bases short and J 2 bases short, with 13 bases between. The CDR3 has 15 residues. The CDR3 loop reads CASSRGQTGNQPQHL. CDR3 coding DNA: TGTGCCAGCAGCCGCGGACAAACGGGCAATCAGCCCCAGCATCTT.

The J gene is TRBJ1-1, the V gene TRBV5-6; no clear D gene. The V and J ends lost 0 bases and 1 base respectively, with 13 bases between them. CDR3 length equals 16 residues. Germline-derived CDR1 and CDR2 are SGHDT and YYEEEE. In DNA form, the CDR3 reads TGTGCCAGCAGCTTGGATTTCAACAGAAAGAACACTGAAGCTTTCTTT. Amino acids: CASSLDFNRKNTEAFF.

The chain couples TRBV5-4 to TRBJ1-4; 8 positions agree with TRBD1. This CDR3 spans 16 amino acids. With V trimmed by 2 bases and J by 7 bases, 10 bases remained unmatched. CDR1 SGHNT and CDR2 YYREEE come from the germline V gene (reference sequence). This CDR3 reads CASSFATGGIGEKLFF. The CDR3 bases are TGTGCCAGCAGCTTTGCCACAGGGGGAATAGGTGAAAAACTGTTTTTT.

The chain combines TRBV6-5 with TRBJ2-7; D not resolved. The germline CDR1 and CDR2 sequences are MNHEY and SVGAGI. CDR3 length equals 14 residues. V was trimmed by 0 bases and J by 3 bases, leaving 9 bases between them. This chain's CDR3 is CASSYSNTNYEQYF. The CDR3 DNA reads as TGTGCCAGCAGTTACTCGAACACAAACTACGAGCAGTACTTC.

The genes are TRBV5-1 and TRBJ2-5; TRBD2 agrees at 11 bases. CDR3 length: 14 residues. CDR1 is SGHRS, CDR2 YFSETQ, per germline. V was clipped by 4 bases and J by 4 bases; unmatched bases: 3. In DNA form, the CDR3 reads TGCGCCAGCAGCGCTAGCGGGGGGAGAGAGACCCAGTACTTC. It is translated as CASSASGGRETQYF. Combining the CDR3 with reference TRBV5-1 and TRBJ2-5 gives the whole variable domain KAGVTQTPRYLIKTRGQQVTLSCSPISGHRSVSWYQQTPGQGLQFLFEYFSETQRNKGNFPGRFSGRQFSNSRSEMNVSTLELGDSALYLCASSASGGRETQYFGPGTRLLVL.

CDR3 loop: CASSDGRGSPLHF. The CDR3, as DNA: TGTGCCAGCAGTGACGGTCGAGGCTCACCCCTCCACTTT. The chain recombines TRBV6-1 with TRBJ1-6; no reliable D call. This CDR3 has 13 residues. V was pared by 3 bases and J by 10 bases, with 10 bases between. Germline lookup yields CDR1 MNHNS and CDR2 SASEGT.

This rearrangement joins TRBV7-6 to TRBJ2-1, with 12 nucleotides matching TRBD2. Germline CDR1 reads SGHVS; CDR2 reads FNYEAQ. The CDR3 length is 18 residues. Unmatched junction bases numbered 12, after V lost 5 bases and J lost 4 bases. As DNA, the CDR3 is TGTGCCAGCAGCCGCAGACTAGCGGGGGCCGCGGATTACAATGAGCAGTTCTTC. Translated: CASSRRLAGAADYNEQFF.

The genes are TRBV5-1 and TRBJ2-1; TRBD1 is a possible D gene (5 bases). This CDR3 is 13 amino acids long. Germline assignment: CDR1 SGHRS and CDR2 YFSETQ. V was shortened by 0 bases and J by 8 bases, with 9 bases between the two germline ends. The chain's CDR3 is CASSLDWGDEQFF. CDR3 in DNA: TGCGCCAGCAGCTTGGATTGGGGCGATGAGCAGTTCTTC.

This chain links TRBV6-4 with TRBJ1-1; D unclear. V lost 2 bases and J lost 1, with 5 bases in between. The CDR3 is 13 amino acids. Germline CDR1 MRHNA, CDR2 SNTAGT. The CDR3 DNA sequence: TGTGCCAGCAGTGACAGCTCGAACACTGAAGCTTTCTTT. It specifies CASSDSSNTEAFF.

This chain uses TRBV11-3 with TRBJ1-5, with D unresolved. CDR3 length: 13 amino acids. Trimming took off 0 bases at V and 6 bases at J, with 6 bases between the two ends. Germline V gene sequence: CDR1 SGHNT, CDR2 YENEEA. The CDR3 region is CASSLDRGQPQHF. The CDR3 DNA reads TGTGCCAGCAGCTTAGATCGCGGTCAGCCCCAGCATTTT.

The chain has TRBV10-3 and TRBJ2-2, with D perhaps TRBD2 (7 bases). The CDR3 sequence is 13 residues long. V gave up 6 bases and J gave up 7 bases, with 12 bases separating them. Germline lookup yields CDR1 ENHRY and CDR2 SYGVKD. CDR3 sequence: CAISRGALGELFF. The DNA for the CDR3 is TGTGCCATCAGCCGGGGGGCCCTCGGGGAGCTGTTTTTT.

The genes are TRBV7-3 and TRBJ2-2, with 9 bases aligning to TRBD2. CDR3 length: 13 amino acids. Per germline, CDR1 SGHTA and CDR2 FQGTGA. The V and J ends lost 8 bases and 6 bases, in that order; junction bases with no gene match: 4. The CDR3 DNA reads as TGTGCCAGCCAGCGGGGGGAGTCCGGGGAGCTGTTTTTT. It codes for CASQRGESGELFF.

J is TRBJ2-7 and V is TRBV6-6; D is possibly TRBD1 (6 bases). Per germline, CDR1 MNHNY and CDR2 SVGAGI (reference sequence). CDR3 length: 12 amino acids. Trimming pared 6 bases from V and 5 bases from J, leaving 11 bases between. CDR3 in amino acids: CASSPGQNEQYF. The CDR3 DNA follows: TGTGCCAGCAGCCCGGGACAAAACGAGCAGTACTTC.

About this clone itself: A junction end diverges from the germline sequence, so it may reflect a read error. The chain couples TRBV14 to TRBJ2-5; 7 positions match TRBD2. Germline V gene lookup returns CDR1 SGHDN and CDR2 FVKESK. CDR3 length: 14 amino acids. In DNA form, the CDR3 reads TGTTCCAGCAGCCCACTAGCGAACGCAGGTGACCAGTACTTC. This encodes CSSSPLANAGDQYF.

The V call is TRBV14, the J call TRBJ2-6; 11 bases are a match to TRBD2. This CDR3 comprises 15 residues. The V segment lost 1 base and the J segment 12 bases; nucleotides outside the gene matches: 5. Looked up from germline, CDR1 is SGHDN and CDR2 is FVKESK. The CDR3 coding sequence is TGTGCCAGCAGCCAAGGAGCTAGCGGGGGGCTCGTCCTGACTTTC. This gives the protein CASSQGASGGLVLTF. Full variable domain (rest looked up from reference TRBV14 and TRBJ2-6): EAGVTQFPSHSVIEKGQTVTLRCDPISGHDNLYWYRRVMGKEIKFLLHFVKESKQDESGMPNNRFLAERTGGTYSTLKVQPAELEDSGVYFCASSQGASGGLVLTFGAGSRLTVL.

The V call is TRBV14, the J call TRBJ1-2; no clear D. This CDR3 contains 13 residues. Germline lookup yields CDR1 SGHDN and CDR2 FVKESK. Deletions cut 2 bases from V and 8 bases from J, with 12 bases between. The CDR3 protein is CASSQSTVLGYTF. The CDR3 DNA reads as TGTGCCAGCAGCCAATCGACTGTTCTGGGCTACACCTTC.

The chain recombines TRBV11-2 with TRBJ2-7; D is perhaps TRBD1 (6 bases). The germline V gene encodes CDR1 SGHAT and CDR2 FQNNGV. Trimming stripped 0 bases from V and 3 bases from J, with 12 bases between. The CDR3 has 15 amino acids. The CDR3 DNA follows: TGTGCCAGCAGCTTAGATCGAGTGGACAGCTACGAGCAGTACTTC. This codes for CASSLDRVDSYEQYF.

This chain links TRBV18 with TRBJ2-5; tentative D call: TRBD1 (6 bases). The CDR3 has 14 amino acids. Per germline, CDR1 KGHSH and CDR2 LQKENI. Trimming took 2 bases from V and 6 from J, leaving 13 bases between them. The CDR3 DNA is TGTGCCAGCTCACCAGGAGGCAGGGACAAGACCCAGTACTTC. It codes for CASSPGGRDKTQYF.

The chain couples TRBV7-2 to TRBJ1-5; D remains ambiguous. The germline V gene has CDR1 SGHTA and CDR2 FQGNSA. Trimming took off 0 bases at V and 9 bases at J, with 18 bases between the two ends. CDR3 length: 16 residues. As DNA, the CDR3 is TGTGCCAGCAGCTTAGCATACAGCCCCTCGACATCGCCCCAGCATTTT. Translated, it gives CASSLAYSPSTSPQHF.

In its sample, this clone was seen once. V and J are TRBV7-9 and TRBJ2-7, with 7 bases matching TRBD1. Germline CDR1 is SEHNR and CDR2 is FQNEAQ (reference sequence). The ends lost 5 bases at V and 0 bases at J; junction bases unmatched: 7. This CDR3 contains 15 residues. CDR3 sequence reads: CASSLGTAYSYEQYF. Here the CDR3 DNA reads TGTGCCAGCAGCCTCGGGACAGCCTACTCCTACGAGCAGTACTTC.

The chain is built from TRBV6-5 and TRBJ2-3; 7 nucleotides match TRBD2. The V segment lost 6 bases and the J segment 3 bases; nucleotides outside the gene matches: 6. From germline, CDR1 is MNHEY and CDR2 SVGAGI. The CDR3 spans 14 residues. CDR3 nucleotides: TGTGCCAGCAGCCGCGGGGGTGAGACAGATACGCAGTATTTT. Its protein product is CASSRGGETDTQYF.